Following are 2 T cell receptor beta chains from one sample sequenced in a study of shared clonotypes between healthy human individuals. Method: immunoSEQ multiplex PCR; TCRdb's copy keeps in-frame clones and lacks some. Of about 520,000 clones listed, 90% to 96% are singletons. Sequenced material: naive CD4+ T cells sorted from blood. Subset: CD45RA+ positively selected. All receptors derive from a woman under 40 in good health.

The gene calls are TRBV7-8 and TRBJ2-3; possibly TRBD2 for D (7 bases). Germline V gives CDR1 SGHVS, CDR2 FQNEAQ. V dropped 2 bases and J dropped 1 base, with 16 bases sitting between them. The CDR3 has 17 residues. CDR3 DNA sequence: TGTGCCAGCAGCTTATCTCTGGGGGGGCCAGGCACAGATACGCAGTATTTT. Its protein product is CASSLSLGGPGTDTQYF. Full variable domain (rest looked up from reference TRBV7-8 and TRBJ2-3): GAGVSQSPRYKVAKRGQDVALRCDPISGHVSLFWYQQALGQGPEFLTYFQNEAQLDKSGLPSDRFFAERPEGSVSTLKIQRTQQEDSAVYLCASSLSLGGPGTDTQYFGPGTRLTVL.

This clone has a single count. The V and J genes are TRBV6-4 and TRBJ1-3, with D unclear. The CDR3 contains 15 residues. Germline V gene lookup returns CDR1 MRHNA and CDR2 SNTAGT. V shed 6 bases and J shed 0 bases, with 12 bases lying between them. The CDR3 region has the DNA TGTGCCAGCAGCGAACAGATAGGCTCTGGAAACACCATATATTTT. Translation gives CASSEQIGSGNTIYF.